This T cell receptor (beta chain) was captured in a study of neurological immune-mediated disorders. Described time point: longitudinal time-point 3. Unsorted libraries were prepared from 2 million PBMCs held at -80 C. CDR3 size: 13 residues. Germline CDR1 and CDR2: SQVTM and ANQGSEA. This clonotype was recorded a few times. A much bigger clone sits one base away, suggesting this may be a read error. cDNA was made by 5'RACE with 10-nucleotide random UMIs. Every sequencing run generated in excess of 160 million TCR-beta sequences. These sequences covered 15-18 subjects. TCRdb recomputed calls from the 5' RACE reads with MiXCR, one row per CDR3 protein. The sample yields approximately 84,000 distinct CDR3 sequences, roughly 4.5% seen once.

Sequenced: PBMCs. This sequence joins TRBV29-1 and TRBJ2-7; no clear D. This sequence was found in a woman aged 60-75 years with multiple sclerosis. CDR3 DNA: TGCAGCGTTGATCCTGGCGGTTCCCTCGAGAAGTACTTC. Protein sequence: CSVDPGGSLEKYF.